This is a list of T cell receptor beta chains from one sample in a study of OX40 agonist ivuxolimab in advanced cancers. Some clones are missing from TCRdb's copy, which holds only in-frame ones; the method was immunoSEQ multiplex PCR. This repertoire shows over 150,000 clones, 94% found once; its top ten account for around 0.31%. Sequencing used CD4+ or CD8+ T cells sorted from blood, obtained in a trial of the OX40 agonist ivuxolimab. The receptors shown here come from an adult with an advanced solid tumor such as melanoma, head and neck, liver or kidney cancer. Both conserved end residues are part of each CDR3. D genes are given only for firm matches. Only part of the rows carry a size: once, few, many, or a class if the clone is expanded.

abundance	d_gene	v_gene	j_gene	CDR3nt	CDR3aa
NA	TRBD1	TRBV4-2	TRBJ2-4	TGTGCCAGCAGCCTGGGGGGCGGCAGGGGGCTGGAAAACATTCAGTACTTC	CASSLGGGRGLENIQYF
NA	NA	TRBV7-2	TRBJ1-5	TGTGCCAGCAGCTTAGACAGCAATCAGCCCCAGCATTTT	CASSLDSNQPQHF
NA	NA	TRBV5-1	TRBJ1-3	TGCGCCAGCAGCTTGCGATCCAGTTTATCTGGAAACACCATATATTTT	CASSLRSSLSGNTIYF
NA	NA	TRBV28	TRBJ1-1	TGTGCCAGCACCCTTGGGGGACGGTCGAACACTGAAGCTTTCTTT	CASTLGGRSNTEAFF
NA	TRBD1	TRBV7-3	TRBJ2-7	TGTGCCAGCAGCCCCCGACAGGGACACGAGCAGTACTTC	CASSPRQGHEQYF
NA	NA	TRBV6-6	TRBJ1-2	TGTGCCAGCAGTCCCCAGGGTTATGGCTACACCTTC	CASSPQGYGYTF
NA	NA	TRBV7-2	TRBJ1-1	TGTGCCAGCAGCTTACCCTCCCCTGAAGCTTTCTTT	CASSLPSPEAFF
NA	TRBD2	TRBV5-1	TRBJ2-7	TGCGCCAGCAGCTTGGGGGGGACTAGCGGAGCAGAGCAGTACTTC	CASSLGGTSGAEQYF
NA	NA	TRBV7-3	TRBJ2-1	TGTGCCAGCAGCTTAGGGCCATGGAACAATGAGCAGTTCTTC	CASSLGPWNNEQFF
NA	NA	TRBV2	TRBJ1-2	TGTGCCAGCAGTGGACAGATCTATGGCTACACCTTC	CASSGQIYGYTF
NA	TRBD1	TRBV30	TRBJ2-6	TGTGCCTCCCACCGGGACAGGGGGCGCCCTGGGGCCAACGTCCTGACTTTC	CASHRDRGRPGANVLTF
NA	NA	TRBV7-2	TRBJ2-7	TGTGCCAGCAGCCAACCTATTCGACAGGCCGGCTCGAGAGAGCAGTACTTC	CASSQPIRQAGSREQYF
NA	NA	TRBV25-1	TRBJ2-5	TGTGCCAGCCAGGTCGCGGGTGGGGAGACCCAGTACTTC	CASQVAGGETQYF
NA	NA	TRBV18	TRBJ2-2	TGTGCCAGCTCACCCCGGGACCCACAGACCGGGGAGCTGTTTTTT	CASSPRDPQTGELFF
NA	TRBD1	TRBV5-1	TRBJ2-6	TGCGCCAGCAGCTTGGGGTTGACAGGGGAAATATCTGGGGCCAACGTCCTGACTTTC	CASSLGLTGEISGANVLTF
NA	NA	TRBV6-5	TRBJ1-5	TGTGCCAGCAGTTATCAGAAGGGGATCCAGCCCCAGCATTTT	CASSYQKGIQPQHF
NA	TRBD2	TRBV28	TRBJ2-2	TGTGCCAGCAGTTTATGGGCTCGGGTAGCGGGAGGGCCCGCCGGGGAGCTGTTTTTT	CASSLWARVAGGPAGELFF
NA	TRBD1	TRBV27	TRBJ1-6	TGTGCCAGCAGTCCCGGGACAGGTAGCTCCTATAATTCACCCCTCCACTTT	CASSPGTGSSYNSPLHF
few	TRBD1	TRBV7-2	TRBJ1-2	TGTGCCAGCAGCCAAAGAACCATGGACAGGGGGTATGGCTACACCTTC	CASSQRTMDRGYGYTF
NA	NA	TRBV10-3	TRBJ1-2	TGTGCCATCAGTGTAGCGGGGGATTACTATGGCTACACCTTC	CAISVAGDYYGYTF
NA	NA	TRBV6-1	TRBJ1-2	TGTGCCAGCAGTGAGTTAGTGGGAGGCTACACCTTC	CASSELVGGYTF
once	TRBD1	TRBV7-9	TRBJ1-2	TGTGCCAGCAGCTTGGTCGGGACAGGGGGCTCTGGCTACACCTTC	CASSLVGTGGSGYTF
NA	TRBD1	TRBV5-6	TRBJ1-5	TGTGCCAGCAGCTTGGGTTCGGCAGGGGGACAGCCCCAGCATTTT	CASSLGSAGGQPQHF
NA	NA	TRBV7-9	TRBJ2-1	TGTGCCAGCAGCTTAGGGGGGGCAGCAGGCAATGAGCAGTTCTTC	CASSLGGAAGNEQFF
NA	NA	TRBV5-1	TRBJ2-2	TGCGCCAGCAGCTTACAGGGACCTCCGAACACCGGGGAGCTGTTTTTT	CASSLQGPPNTGELFF
NA	NA	TRBV29-1	TRBJ2-7	TGCAGCGTTGGCAGTTCCTCCAGGGGCGGAGAGCAGTACTTC	CSVGSSSRGGEQYF
NA	TRBD2	TRBV28	TRBJ2-7	TGTGCCAGCAGCCCCCGGGTAGCGGGGACTACCTACGAGCAGTACTTC	CASSPRVAGTTYEQYF
NA	NA	TRBV10-3	TRBJ1-1	TGTGCCATCAGTGAAAGGGGGTCCGGGGAGGCTTTCTTT	CAISERGSGEAFF
NA	NA	TRBV28	TRBJ2-5	TGTGCCACCGAGGGGGGCTTAGTCACCAAGACCCAGTACTTC	CATEGGLVTKTQYF
NA	NA	TRBV2	TRBJ1-5	TGTGCCAGCAGTGAAAACTGGGGCAATCAGCCCCAGCATTTT	CASSENWGNQPQHF
NA	TRBD2	TRBV6-4	TRBJ2-2	TGTGCCAGCAGTAGGACTAGCGACAACACCGGGGAGCTGTTTTTT	CASSRTSDNTGELFF
NA	TRBD2	TRBV7-8	TRBJ2-1	TGTGCCAGCAGCTTAGGGGAGGGGTTCCCGTTCTTC	CASSLGEGFPFF
NA	TRBD1	TRBV28	TRBJ1-5	TGTGCCATCACACAGGGGGCGTCAGGCAATCAGCCCCAGCATTTT	CAITQGASGNQPQHF
NA	NA	TRBV19	TRBJ1-1	TGTGCCAGTACCCCGGATCGTAGGGGCACTGAAGCTTTCTTT	CASTPDRRGTEAFF
NA	TRBD1	TRBV27	TRBJ2-6	TGTGCCAGCAGTCGGACGGGACAGAGCTCTGGGGCCAACGTCCTGACTTTC	CASSRTGQSSGANVLTF
NA	TRBD1	TRBV19	TRBJ1-1	TGTGCCAGTAGTATACCAGGACAGGGGGGGATAGGCACTGAAGCTTTCTTT	CASSIPGQGGIGTEAFF
NA	NA	TRBV6-1	TRBJ2-3	TGTGCCAGCAGCCCGGCGGGTTTCACAGATACGCAGTATTTT	CASSPAGFTDTQYF
NA	NA	TRBV7-9	TRBJ2-1	TGTGCCAGCAGCTTCGGGACCAATGAGCAGTTCTTC	CASSFGTNEQFF
NA	TRBD1	TRBV7-2	TRBJ1-1	TGTGCCAGCAGCCCATGGACCAGGGGGCACACTGAAGCTTTCTTT	CASSPWTRGHTEAFF
NA	TRBD1	TRBV7-2	TRBJ1-5	TGTGCCAGCACCAAGGGGGGACAGGGGGCTCAGCCCCAGCATTTT	CASTKGGQGAQPQHF
few	NA	TRBV2	TRBJ2-1	TGTGCCAGTTCACGGGGAGAGCGGTACAATGAGCAGTTCTTC	CASSRGERYNEQFF
NA	TRBD1	TRBV7-9	TRBJ1-2	TGTGCCAGCAGCTTTGAAGGGACAGATACTGGCTACACCTTC	CASSFEGTDTGYTF
once	NA	TRBV5-6	TRBJ2-5	TGTGCCAGCAGCACCTACAGGGTCCAAGAGACCCAGTACTTC	CASSTYRVQETQYF
NA	NA	TRBV7-8	TRBJ2-7	TGTGCCAGCAGCTCTCGCAGGCTTACCTACGAGCAGTACTTC	CASSSRRLTYEQYF
NA	NA	TRBV5-1	TRBJ2-2	TGCGCCAGCAGCTTGGACGGGAACACCGGGGAGCTGTTTTTT	CASSLDGNTGELFF